A single sample is the source of the 25 T cell receptor beta chains below, sequenced in a study of cytomegalovirus exposure and HLA in healthy donors. PCR used 60 Vbeta primers and 13 Jbeta primers. TCRdb's copy holds only in-frame clones and misses some; the assay was immunoSEQ multiplex PCR. Counted here are approximately 52,000 clones, approximately 80% occurring once; the ten biggest clones make up approximately 2.3%. Specimen: PBMCs. Receptor source: a female donor in good health and CMV-seronegative.

The chain combines TRBV7-9 with TRBJ2-3, with TRBD2 matching over 9 bases. Germline CDR1 is SEHNR and CDR2 is FQNEAQ (reference sequence). The CDR3 has 14 amino acids. Trimming took 3 bases from V and 7 from J; bases not matched to a gene: 5. CDR3 DNA: TGTGCCAGCAGCTTCGCGGGGGGGCGAAATACGCAGTATTTT. Its translation is CASSFAGGRNTQYF.

The chain has TRBV5-1 and TRBJ2-7; 8 positions agree with TRBD2. Germline-derived CDR1 and CDR2 are SGHRS and YFSETQ. The V segment lost 0 bases and the J segment 5 bases; nucleotides outside the gene matches: 7. CDR3 length: 15 amino acids. The CDR3, as DNA: TGCGCCAGCAGCTTGGCCGGGGGGGTTCCCGACGAGCAGTACTTC. Amino acids: CASSLAGGVPDEQYF.

A single count supports this clone. This sequence joins TRBV27 and TRBJ1-1; 9 nucleotides agree with TRBD1. The CDR3 length is 17 residues. Germline V gene sequence: CDR1 MNHEY, CDR2 SMNVEV (reference sequence). V lost 3 bases, J lost 4 bases, and 12 bases stayed unmatched. The CDR3, as DNA: TGTGCCAGCAGTTTTACCCCAGCGTCGACAGGGGGCACTGAAGCTTTCTTT. This gives the protein CASSFTPASTGGTEAFF.

CDR3 sequence reads: CASSNLDRGGYTEAFF. The DNA of the CDR3 is TGTGCCAGCAGCAATTTGGACAGGGGTGGGTACACTGAAGCTTTCTTT. This rearrangement joins TRBV21-1 to TRBJ1-1; TRBD1 is the table's D call and was not checked against the DNA. TRBV21-1 is noted as a pseudogene. The CDR3 spans 16 residues.

The chain joins TRBV19 to TRBJ2-2; 14 bases are shared with TRBD2. Unmatched junction bases numbered 20, after V lost 4 bases and J lost 7 bases. The CDR3 is 21 amino acids. Germline V gene data show CDR1 as LNHDA and CDR2 as SQIVND (reference sequence). CDR3 amino acids: CASSRGTSGSVYSWVDGELFF. The CDR3 nucleotides read TGTGCCAGTAGTAGGGGGACTAGCGGGAGTGTTTACAGTTGGGTTGACGGGGAGCTGTTTTTT.

The rearrangement joins TRBV30 to TRBJ1-5; no definite D call. Trimming shortened V by 2 bases and J by 2 bases, and 19 bases separated the two germline ends. CDR3 length: 17 residues. From germline, CDR1 is GTSNPN and CDR2 SVGIG (reference sequence). The DNA of the CDR3 is TGTGCCTGGAGTCTCTCGGAGGGTTTGAGGGGCAATCAGCCCCAGCATTTT. Its protein is CAWSLSEGLRGNQPQHF.

CDR3 protein: CASSSGQGVYNEQFF. The DNA for the CDR3 is TGTGCCAGCAGCTCGGGACAGGGGGTTTACAATGAGCAGTTCTTC. V gene TRBV9 combines with J gene TRBJ2-1; 11 nucleotides line up with TRBD1. This CDR3 is built from 15 residues. Germline V gene data show CDR1 as SGDLS and CDR2 as YYNGEE. V dropped 4 bases and J dropped 4; count of bases not matched to a gene: 4.

This clone was picked up a small number of times. V gene TRBV9 combines with J gene TRBJ1-3; possible D gene TRBD1, 6 bases. Per germline, CDR1 SGDLS and CDR2 YYNGEE. The CDR3 is made up of 15 amino acids. Deletions cut 4 bases from V and 7 bases from J, with 18 bases between. The CDR3, as DNA: TGTGCCAGCAGCCCCCGTTTACAGGGTTGGAACACCATATATTTT. Amino acids: CASSPRLQGWNTIYF.

The chain combines TRBV5-6 with TRBJ2-7; D ambiguous. The CDR3 runs 16 residues. CDR1 and CDR2 (germline): SGHDT, YYEEEE. The V gene lost 0 bases and the J gene lost 2 bases, with 15 bases spanning the gap. CDR3 protein: CASSLVGWRRAYEQYF. The CDR3 coding sequence is TGTGCCAGCAGCTTGGTGGGCTGGCGTCGTGCCTACGAGCAGTACTTC.

The gene calls are TRBV19 and TRBJ2-4, with a tentative D call TRBD1 (5 bases). Germline V CDR1 and CDR2: LNHDA, SQIVND (reference sequence). Between the trimmed V and J ends, which lost 6 bases and 2 bases, there was a span of 14 bases. This CDR3 spans 15 amino acids. CDR3 DNA sequence: TGTGCCAGTAGGCGGCAGGGCGTATCCAAAAACATTCAGTACTTC. It yields the protein CASRRQGVSKNIQYF.

The chain has TRBV6-1 and TRBJ2-6; D remains ambiguous. Looked up from germline, CDR1 is MNHNS and CDR2 is SASEGT. Between the trimmed V and J ends, which lost 1 base and 2 bases, there was a span of 6 bases. This CDR3 is 15 amino acids long. The CDR3 protein is CASSEGGTGANVLTF. CDR3 coding DNA: TGTGCCAGCAGTGAAGGTGGCACTGGGGCCAACGTCCTGACTTTC.

The CDR3 nucleotides are TGTGCCAGCAGCTCCGTCGCTCAGGGATTGAACTATGGCTACACCTTC. This encodes CASSSVAQGLNYGYTF. The chain has TRBV9 and TRBJ1-2; possibly TRBD1 for D (5 bases). V was clipped by 4 bases and J by 2 bases, with 18 bases between them. Germline loops: CDR1 SGDLS, CDR2 YYNGEE. There are 16 residues in the CDR3.

CDR3 sequence: CAWRRGGNENEQYF. The CDR3 coding sequence is TGTGCCTGGAGACGAGGGGGCAACGAAAACGAGCAGTACTTC. J is TRBJ2-5 and V is TRBV30, with 7 bases matching TRBD1. The DNA end favors TRBJ2-7, so the J call may be wrong. This CDR3 has 14 amino acids. Germline V lookup: CDR1 GTSNPN, CDR2 SVGIG (reference sequence).

The chain has TRBV9 and TRBJ2-5; 11 positions agree with TRBD2. This CDR3 is built from 15 residues. CDR1 is SGDLS and CDR2 is YYNGEE in the germline V gene. V dropped 0 bases and J dropped 4; count of bases not matched to a gene: 2. CDR3 sequence reads: CASSVALAGAETQYF. The CDR3 DNA is TGTGCCAGCAGCGTAGCACTAGCGGGAGCAGAGACCCAGTACTTC.

This rearrangement joins TRBV4-2 to TRBJ2-1; 8 bases fit TRBD2. CDR1 LGHNA and CDR2 YNFKEQ come from the germline V gene. CDR3 length: 15 residues. Trimming took 3 bases from V and 4 from J; bases not matched to a gene: 5. DNA for the CDR3: TGTGCCAGCAGCCAGCAGACTAGCGCTTACAATGAGCAGTTCTTC. Translating it yields CASSQQTSAYNEQFF.

This clone was seen a handful of times. This chain connects TRBV5-1 to TRBJ1-4; 7 positions agree with TRBD1. The CDR3 is 16 amino acids. Per germline, CDR1 SGHRS and CDR2 YFSETQ. The V and J ends lost 0 bases and 6 bases, in that order; junction bases with no gene match: 8. The CDR3 DNA reads TGCGCCAGCAGCTTGGAGGGCCGGGACAGTGATGAAAAACTGTTTTTT. Translation: CASSLEGRDSDEKLFF. Based on the CDR3 plus reference TRBV5-1 and TRBJ1-4, the full variable domain is KAGVTQTPRYLIKTRGQQVTLSCSPISGHRSVSWYQQTPGQGLQFLFEYFSETQRNKGNFPGRFSGRQFSNSRSEMNVSTLELGDSALYLCASSLEGRDSDEKLFFGSGTQLSVL.

This clone has only one observation. V and J are TRBV9 and TRBJ2-7, with 13 bases matching TRBD2. The V gene end was trimmed by 1 base and the J gene end by 6 bases; junction bases not matched to a gene: 4. In germline, CDR1 is SGDLS, CDR2 YYNGEE. This CDR3 contains 15 residues. CDR3 loop: CASSVTSGRGSEQYF. The DNA for the CDR3 is TGTGCCAGCAGCGTAACTAGCGGGAGGGGGAGCGAGCAGTACTTC.

The V and J genes are TRBV5-4 and TRBJ2-2; 9 bases agree with TRBD1. CDR3 length: 16 residues. Germline assignment: CDR1 SGHNT and CDR2 YYREEE (reference sequence). V dropped 4 bases and J dropped 5; count of bases not matched to a gene: 9. CDR3 residues: CASSRTGQGITGELFF. The CDR3 region has the DNA TGTGCCAGCAGCCGAACGGGACAGGGTATAACCGGGGAGCTGTTTTTT.

V is TRBV6-5 and J is TRBJ2-7; a possible D gene is TRBD1 (6 bases). Germline lookup yields CDR1 MNHEY and CDR2 SVGAGI. The V end was cut by 5 bases, the J end by 2 bases, with 16 bases between. The CDR3 length is 15 residues. The CDR3 is CASSQPDSSTYEQYF. The CDR3 DNA is TGTGCCAGCAGTCAACCGGACAGCTCAACCTACGAGCAGTACTTC.

The rearrangement uses TRBV21-1 and TRBJ1-5; the table's TRBD1 call for D was not verified on the DNA. TRBV21-1 is deemed a pseudogene. The CDR3 totals 17 residues. CDR3 in DNA: TGTGCCAGCAGCCCCTCGGAGGACAGGTCTAGCAATCAGCCCCAGCATTTT. This gives the protein CASSPSEDRSSNQPQHF.

The CDR3 sequence: CSVHRGPGGELFF. CDR3 bases: TGCAGCGTGCACAGGGGGCCTGGGGGGGAGCTGTTTTTT. This chain connects TRBV29-1 to TRBJ2-2; TRBD1 aligns across 9 bases. Unmatched junction bases numbered 7, after V lost 6 bases and J lost 8 bases. CDR3 length: 13 residues. Germline CDR1 SQVTM, CDR2 ANQGSEA.

The chain uses TRBV5-5 and TRBJ1-4; D remains unclear. V lost 0 bases and J lost 4, with 7 bases in between. CDR3 length: 14 residues. The germline V gene has CDR1 SGHKS and CDR2 YYEKEE (reference sequence). CDR3 in amino acids: CASSLDSLNEKLFF. Written as DNA, the CDR3 is TGTGCCAGCAGCTTGGACAGCCTTAATGAAAAACTGTTTTTT. Full variable domain (rest looked up from reference TRBV5-5 and TRBJ1-4): DAGVTQSPTHLIKTRGQQVTLRCSPISGHKSVSWYQQVLGQGPQFIFQYYEKEERGRGNFPDRFSARQFPNYSSELNVNALLLGDSALYLCASSLDSLNEKLFFGSGTQLSVL.

The J gene is TRBJ1-2, the V gene TRBV18; 8 bases match TRBD1. Losses at the gene ends were 3 bases for V and 8 bases for J; bases not matched to a gene: 5. The CDR3 runs 13 residues. Germline V gene data show CDR1 as KGHSH and CDR2 as LQKENI. Here the CDR3 reads CASSPGQGEGYTF. The CDR3 bases are TGTGCCAGCTCACCCGGACAGGGAGAAGGCTACACCTTC.

The chain uses TRBV29-1 and TRBJ2-5; possible D gene TRBD2, 6 bases. Trimming left V 7 bases short and J 1 base short, with 13 bases between. The CDR3 totals 13 residues. Germline values: CDR1 SQVTM, CDR2 ANQGSEA. CDR3 DNA sequence: TGCAGCGGGGGAGGACAATCCCAAGAGACCCAGTACTTC. Translated: CSGGGQSQETQYF. The full variable domain, with the rest looked up from reference TRBV29-1 and TRBJ2-5, is SAVISQKPSRDICQRGTSLTIQCQVDSQVTMMFWYRQQPGQSLTLIATANQGSEATYESGFVIDKFPISRPNLTFSTLTVSNMSPEDSSIYLCSGGGQSQETQYFGPGTRLLVL.

The genes are TRBV29-1 and TRBJ1-2, with D unclear. Trimming shortened V by 0 bases and J by 4 bases, and 6 bases separated the two germline ends. The CDR3 is made up of 12 amino acids. In germline, CDR1 is SQVTM, CDR2 ANQGSEA. The CDR3 loop reads CSVEDISYGYTF. The CDR3 DNA is TGCAGCGTTGAAGATATCTCCTATGGCTACACCTTC.